These T cell receptor beta chains were read from a single sample in a study of tumor and adjacent non-tumor tissue in lung cancer. TCRdb independently ran MiXCR on the multiplex PCR reads; one entry per CDR3 protein. This table holds fewer than 120,000 distinct CDR3 sequences, nearly 85% found once. Sequencing used lung tumor tissue. Source of these receptors: a man in his 70s with non-small cell lung cancer. The conserved cysteine and the conserved F or W are not part of the CDR3 here. A D gene is named only where the DNA matches it firmly.

CDR3aa | j_gene | d_gene | v_gene
ASRGNNEHF | TRBJ2-1 | - | TRBV4-2
ATSRDRYYEEY | TRBJ2-7 | TRBD1 | TRBV5-4
VSSYLRGRLHERF | TRBJ2-1 | - | TRBV6-2/TRBV6-3
VSRDRTRQPQH | TRBJ1-5 | - | TRBV6-5
TSSPVTGPSYEHY | TRBJ2-7 | TRBD1 | TRBV11-2
AGSTRIYSNQPQH | TRBJ1-5 | - | TRBV6-6
ASSYNGLEQY | TRBJ2-7 | - | TRBV11-2
TRKTDRGGSNQPLH | TRBJ1-5 | - | TRBV10-2
VSSTERGYSYEQY | TRBJ2-7 | - | TRBV5-4
ASLGAVSTYNEQF | TRBJ2-1 | - | TRBV11-2
ASSPTLTGAYYGANVLT | TRBJ2-6 | TRBD1 | TRBV14
ASSRREVITDTQY | TRBJ2-3 | - | TRBV11-3
ASRKGTGDSGELF | TRBJ2-2 | TRBD1 | TRBV6-1
TSSPQGLRYDVQF | TRBJ2-1 | TRBD1 | TRBV12-3/TRBV12-4
SVWVTNPEEY | TRBJ2-7 | - | TRBV29-1
STDVAGGTGEPF | TRBJ2-2 | - | TRBV29-1
ASSRGLAGFYEQY | TRBJ2-7 | TRBD2 | TRBV11-3
ASSRDFRGEAQY | TRBJ2-5 | - | TRBV5-6
ASSTGGLGTDAF | TRBJ1-1 | - | TRBV6-5
ASSLHPGIGTEAF | TRBJ1-1 | - | TRBV28
SVKVMMNNEAF | TRBJ1-1 | - | TRBV29-1
ASSQTSVGRGTEAF | TRBJ1-1 | - | TRBV4-3
ASSSQGFSNTQY | TRBJ2-3 | TRBD1 | TRBV11-2
ACNPTVVLSSETQY | TRBJ2-5 | - | TRBV11-3
ASSVSTGANKKLF | TRBJ1-4 | - | TRBV6-1
ARSHPGTGRKEQC | TRBJ2-7 | TRBD1 | TRBV5-5